The rows below give T cell receptor beta chains drawn from one sample of a study of blood T cell repertoires in COVID-19. The assay was immunoSEQ multiplex PCR, and TCRdb's table has in-frame clones only and misses some. The data hold 350,000 to 400,000 clones, with 80% to 90% observed a single time. Sequencing used PBMCs or T cells enriched from blood (not recorded which). These receptors were obtained from a man between 18 and 29 years old who had recovered from COVID-19. Each CDR3 is given with its conserved first and last residue. The D gene is left open where the match is weak. Size is stated for part of the rows, as once, few or many counts, or as a class when the clone is expanded.

D gene	V gene	clone size	J gene	CDR3 protein	CDR3 DNA
TRBD2	TRBV10-1	NA	TRBJ2-2	CATSAGEGTGELFF	TGCGCCACCTCAGCGGGGGAAGGGACCGGGGAGCTGTTTTTT
TRBD2	TRBV24-1	NA	TRBJ2-5	CATSAGGLDQETQYF	TGTGCCACCAGTGCGGGGGGGCTAGACCAAGAGACCCAGTACTTC
TRBD2	TRBV28	NA	TRBJ2-7	CASTTAAGGWYEQYF	TGTGCCAGCACCACCGCAGCGGGAGGTTGGTACGAGCAGTACTTC
TRBD1	TRBV4-1	NA	TRBJ2-7	CASSQPDRGLSEQYF	TGCGCCAGCAGCCAACCGGACAGGGGGCTTAGCGAGCAGTACTTC
TRBD1	TRBV29-1	NA	TRBJ2-1	CSVSRTGNNEQFF	TGCAGCGTTTCCAGGACAGGAAACAATGAGCAGTTCTTC
NA	TRBV4-1	NA	TRBJ2-4	CASSPHNRLEGGKNIQYF	TGCGCCAGCAGCCCCCACAACCGACTGGAGGGTGGCAAAAACATTCAGTACTTC
NA	TRBV15	NA	TRBJ1-4	CATSRGVLAERGKKLFF	TGTGCCACCAGCAGAGGGGTTCTGGCCGAGCGGGGGAAAAAACTGTTTTTT
TRBD2	TRBV15	NA	TRBJ2-5	CATSREGAGTSGVRRETQYF	TGTGCCACCAGCAGAGAGGGGGCCGGGACTAGCGGAGTTAGGAGGGAGACCCAGTACTTC
TRBD2	TRBV7-3	once	TRBJ2-2	CASSPRLAGVTGELFF	TGTGCCAGCAGCCCAAGACTAGCGGGAGTCACCGGGGAGCTGTTTTTT
NA	TRBV1	few	TRBJ2-5	CTSITSGRAEQETQYF	TGCACCAGCATTACTAGCGGGAGGGCCGAGCAAGAGACCCAGTACTTC
TRBD1	TRBV28	NA	TRBJ1-5	CASRPPTGAHNQPQHF	TGTGCCAGCAGACCCCCGACAGGGGCTCACAATCAGCCCCAGCATTTT
NA	TRBV5-1	NA	TRBJ1-1	CASRQEQHTEAFF	TGCGCCAGCAGACAGGAACAGCACACTGAAGCTTTCTTT
NA	TRBV5-1	NA	TRBJ2-5	CASTRSGAAQETQYF	TGCGCCAGCACTCGGTCAGGGGCAGCCCAAGAGACCCAGTACTTC
TRBD1	TRBV6-2/TRBV6-3	NA	TRBJ1-1	CASSYPGTGEVRAFF	TGTGCCAGCAGTTACCCCGGGACAGGGGAAGTAAGAGCTTTCTTT
NA	TRBV3-1/TRBV3-2	NA	TRBJ1-1	CASSQEFPMNTEAFF	TGTGCCAGCAGCCAAGAGTTCCCAATGAACACTGAAGCTTTCTTT
NA	TRBV2	NA	TRBJ1-5	CASRSRDLVNQPQHF	TGTGCCAGCAGGAGCAGGGATCTAGTCAATCAGCCCCAGCATTTT
NA	TRBV4-3	NA	TRBJ2-2	CASSQEISLTYTGELFF	TGCGCCAGCAGCCAAGAGATATCACTCACCTACACCGGGGAGCTGTTTTTT
TRBD2	TRBV15	NA	TRBJ2-7	CATSRDRLAGGGYEQYF	TGTGCCACCAGCAGAGATCGTTTAGCGGGAGGGGGGTACGAGCAGTACTTC
NA	TRBV19	NA	TRBJ2-7	CASSIRLSYEQYF	TGTGCCAGTAGTATTAGACTCTCCTACGAGCAGTACTTC